The 25 T cell receptor beta chains listed next were all sequenced from one sample in a study of cytomegalovirus exposure and HLA in healthy donors (dated by TCRdb to about 2017). The method was the immunoSEQ multiplex PCR assay. For the multiplex PCR, a mixture combining 60 forward primers for TCR Vbeta segments and 13 reverse primers for TCR Jbeta segments was used. The source is immuneACCESS, and TCRdb retained only in-frame sequences with V and J called. Part of the clones is not carried over; for the studies checked, unresolved V genes explain less than half of this, and the remainder is unexplained. Present in this sample are some 170,000 clones, roughly 80% of which were seen just once. Approximately 2.6% of the sample belongs to the ten largest clones. The sample was PBMCs. Receptors were obtained from a female donor in good health and CMV-seronegative.

This chain's CDR3 is CASHLPGQGANYGYTF. CDR3 DNA: TGTGCCAGCCACCTACCGGGACAGGGAGCTAACTATGGCTACACCTTC. The rearrangement joins TRBV2 to TRBJ1-2; the match to TRBD1 covers 9 bases. The CDR3 spans 16 residues. Germline lookup yields CDR1 SNHLY and CDR2 FYNNEI. Trimming removed 8 bases from V and 0 bases from J; junction bases left unmatched: 10.

V usage is TRBV15 and J usage is TRBJ1-1; D is undetermined. Trimming pared 0 bases from V and 5 bases from J, leaving 4 bases between. CDR1 and CDR2 from the germline V gene are LNHNV and YYDKDF (reference sequence). This CDR3 has 12 amino acids. DNA for the CDR3: TGTGCCACCAGCAGAGAGTTAACTGAAGCTTTCTTT. Protein product: CATSRELTEAFF.

The count of this clone is one. The V and J genes are TRBV27 and TRBJ2-7, with TRBD2 matching 9 bases. This CDR3 comprises 17 residues. V was pared by 4 bases and J by 0 bases, with 10 bases of the junction left unmatched. Per germline, CDR1 MNHEY and CDR2 SMNVEV (reference sequence). CDR3 in amino acids: CASSSLTSGGSSYEQYF. In DNA, the CDR3 is TGTGCCAGCAGTTCATTAACGAGCGGGGGGAGCTCCTACGAGCAGTACTTC.

Note on this clone: The same CDR3 is also encoded by other DNA sequences in this sample. The chain links TRBV7-2 to TRBJ2-1; 8 bases line up with TRBD2. The CDR3 is made up of 14 amino acids. With V trimmed by 3 bases and J by 5 bases, 3 bases remained unmatched. Per the germline V gene, CDR1 is SGHTA and CDR2 is FQGNSA. CDR3 sequence reads: CASSFAGGNNEQFF. The DNA for the CDR3 is TGTGCCAGCAGCTTTGCGGGGGGAAACAATGAGCAGTTCTTC. Supplemented by reference TRBV7-2 and TRBJ2-1, the full variable domain reads GAGVSQSPSNKVTEKGKDVELRCDPISGHTALYWYRQSLGQGLEFLIYFQGNSAPDKSGLPSDRFSAERTGGSVSTLTIQRTQQEDSAVYLCASSFAGGNNEQFFGPGTRLTVL.

This clone was detected only once. CDR3 DNA: TGTGCCAGCAGCCTCAAACAGGGTCATTCACCCCTCCACTTT. Translating gives CASSLKQGHSPLHF. The V call is TRBV7-3, the J call TRBJ1-6; possibly TRBD1 for D (6 bases). Trimming removed 5 bases from V and 8 bases from J, with 13 bases in between. The CDR3 sequence is 14 residues long. Germline loops: CDR1 SGHTA, CDR2 FQGTGA.

This clone was detected a few times. The CDR3 is CASSLSGSFYEQYF. CDR3 coding DNA: TGTGCCAGCAGCCTTAGCGGGAGCTTCTACGAGCAGTACTTC. The chain uses TRBV27 and TRBJ2-7; 9 bases line up with TRBD2. Looked up from germline, CDR1 is MNHEY and CDR2 is SMNVEV (reference sequence). The ends lost 6 bases at V and 3 bases at J; junction bases unmatched: 6. The CDR3 has 14 residues.

This clone occurred a few times. The rearrangement links TRBV6-6 to TRBJ2-2; D uncertain. The CDR3 consists of 16 residues. Germline assignment: CDR1 MNHNY and CDR2 SVGAGI (reference sequence). V was clipped by 2 bases and J by 1 base, with 11 bases between them. The CDR3 is CASSYHEPGNTGELFF. The CDR3 nucleotides read TGTGCCAGCAGTTACCACGAACCCGGGAACACCGGGGAGCTGTTTTTT.

The chain joins TRBV7-2 to TRBJ1-5, with TRBD1 matching over 7 bases. The CDR3 consists of 14 residues. CDR1 is SGHTA, CDR2 FQGNSA, per germline. Germline trimming cut 7 bases from V and 1 base from J; bases unmatched to any gene: 4. The CDR3 loop reads CASTKGGSNQPQHF. The CDR3 nucleotides read TGTGCCAGCACGAAAGGGGGCAGCAATCAGCCCCAGCATTTT.

V and J are TRBV12-5 and TRBJ2-7; 7 bases agree with TRBD1. This CDR3 has 14 amino acids. V shed 1 base, J shed 5 bases, and the junction held 5 bases outside the gene matches. Germline lookup yields CDR1 LGHNT and CDR2 FRNRAP. CDR3 loop: CASGLGQTGNEQYF. CDR3 DNA sequence: TGTGCTAGTGGTTTGGGCCAGACAGGGAACGAGCAGTACTTC.

This clone showed up just a few times. V usage is TRBV5-6 and J usage is TRBJ1-3; TRBD1 aligns across 8 bases. Trimming took 2 bases from V and 6 from J; bases not matched to a gene: 10. This CDR3 is built from 16 residues. The germline gives CDR1 SGHDT, CDR2 YYEEEE. The DNA of the CDR3 is TGTGCCAGCAGCTTCAGGGGGCTCGTATCTCTAAACACCATATATTTT. It codes for CASSFRGLVSLNTIYF.

This clone was seen only a few times. The chain uses TRBV12-5 and TRBJ2-2; 7 positions agree with TRBD2. Germline V CDR1 and CDR2: LGHNT, FRNRAP. J gave up 4 bases and V 5 bases, and 13 bases lay outside the gene matches. This CDR3 contains 17 residues. The CDR3: CASGPRGGSGSTGELFF. The CDR3 nucleotides are TGTGCTAGTGGTCCCCGGGGAGGGAGTGGTAGCACCGGGGAGCTGTTTTTT.

V is TRBV6-1 and J is TRBJ2-7; D unresolved. CDR1 and CDR2 (germline): MNHNS, SASEGT. The ends were cut back, 7 bases at V and 2 bases at J, with 15 bases in the middle. This CDR3 is built from 14 residues. CDR3 in amino acids: CASTHSGPPYEQYF. DNA of the CDR3: TGTGCCAGCACCCATTCTGGGCCCCCCTACGAGCAGTACTTC.

V is TRBV4-1 and J is TRBJ2-1; D not resolved. The V and J ends lost 0 bases and 3 bases respectively, with 9 bases between them. This CDR3 has 15 amino acids. Germline-derived CDR1 and CDR2 are MGHRA and YSYEKL. The DNA of the CDR3 is TGCGCCAGCAGCCAAGATCAGGTAGTCTACAATGAGCAGTTCTTC. Translated, it gives CASSQDQVVYNEQFF.

This clone was detected once. The chain uses TRBV7-9 and TRBJ1-2; 9 nucleotides match TRBD1. Germline V gene data show CDR1 as SEHNR and CDR2 as FQNEAQ (reference sequence). There are 12 residues in the CDR3. CDR3 sequence: CSGTGGAGGYTF. CDR3 sequence (DNA): TGTTCCGGAACAGGGGGCGCGGGGGGCTACACCTTC.

The chain has TRBV6-1 and TRBJ2-7; D is possibly TRBD1 (6 bases). This CDR3 region has 13 residues. V lost 0 bases, J lost 6 bases, and 9 bases lay in between. The V gene's germline CDR1 is MNHNS and CDR2 SASEGT. The CDR3 loop reads CASSEAGRGEQYF. The CDR3 nucleotides are TGTGCCAGCAGTGAAGCGGGCAGGGGCGAGCAGTACTTC.

As regards this clone: At one boundary the junction diverges from the germline segment, which might be a read error. The chain couples TRBV7-9 to TRBJ2-2, with 7 bases matching TRBD2. The CDR3 spans 18 residues. Germline assignment: CDR1 SEHNR and CDR2 FQNEAQ (reference sequence). The chain's CDR3 is CSSSPTDLGRWNTGELFF. The CDR3, as DNA: TGTTCCAGCAGCCCCACGGACCTCGGGAGGTGGAACACCGGGGAGCTGTTTTTT.

The chain combines TRBV18 with TRBJ1-4; 9 bases match TRBD1. Losses at the gene ends were 6 bases for V and 6 bases for J; bases not matched to a gene: 8. There are 15 residues in the CDR3. The germline V gene encodes CDR1 KGHSH and CDR2 LQKENI. The CDR3 DNA is TGTGCCAGCTCCCGCGGGACAGGGACGGATGAAAAACTGTTTTTT. Protein sequence: CASSRGTGTDEKLFF.

V usage is TRBV11-1 and J usage is TRBJ1-1; 9 bases align to TRBD1. The CDR3 length is 13 residues. The V segment lost 6 bases and the J segment 4 bases; nucleotides outside the gene matches: 3. The V gene's germline CDR1 is SGHAT and CDR2 FQDESV (reference sequence). CDR3 residues: CASRMTGGTEAFF. In DNA, the CDR3 is TGTGCCAGCAGGATGACAGGGGGCACTGAAGCTTTCTTT.

About this clone: One end of the junction varies from germline; a read error may be responsible. The chain employs TRBV7-9 and TRBJ1-1; tentative D call: TRBD1 (5 bases). Germline V lookup: CDR1 SEHNR, CDR2 FQNEAQ (reference sequence). The CDR3 contains 13 residues. CDR3 residues: CSSSFGQNTEAFF. The CDR3, as DNA: TGTTCCAGCAGCTTTGGACAGAACACTGAAGCTTTCTTT.

The CDR3 nucleotides are TGTGCTAGTGGTTTGGGACAGGCCGACAATCAGCCCCAGCATTTT. Amino acid sequence: CASGLGQADNQPQHF. This rearrangement joins TRBV12-5 to TRBJ1-5, with D perhaps TRBD1 (6 bases). Trimming stripped 1 base from V and 3 bases from J, with 10 bases between. The CDR3 length is 15 residues. Germline V CDR1 and CDR2: LGHNT, FRNRAP.

A remark on this clone: This sample also contains other DNA sequences that code for the same CDR3. The chain is built from TRBV20-1 and TRBJ2-3, with D hard to call. The length of the CDR3 is 11 residues. The germline V and J ends were trimmed by 3 bases and 4 bases, with 5 bases remaining between them. The germline V gene has CDR1 DFQATT and CDR2 SNEGSKA (reference sequence). The CDR3 DNA is TGCAGTGCTAGTCCAGCAGATACGCAGTATTTT. It codes for CSASPADTQYF.

Worth noting for this clone: This sample includes further DNA sequences coding for the same CDR3. The rearrangement joins TRBV4-3 to TRBJ2-7; 14 nucleotides line up with TRBD2. This CDR3 is built from 15 residues. CDR1 and CDR2 (germline): LGHNA, YSLEER. The junction had 1 base not matched to a gene; V was cut back by 4 bases and J by 2 bases. This CDR3 reads CASSPGLAGAYEQYF. Here the CDR3 DNA reads TGCGCCAGCAGCCCGGGACTAGCGGGAGCCTACGAGCAGTACTTC.

This sequence joins TRBV5-8 and TRBJ1-1, with 7 bases matching TRBD1. V lost 4 bases and J lost 4; bases outside the gene matches: 7. The CDR3 is 14 residues long. From germline, CDR1 is SGHTS and CDR2 YDEGEE. CDR3 sequence: CASSRTGVGTEAFF. The CDR3 DNA is TGTGCCAGCAGCAGAACAGGGGTGGGCACTGAAGCTTTCTTT.

The chain recombines TRBV7-8 with TRBJ2-7; 10 bases match TRBD1. J was trimmed by 12 bases and V by 1 base; bases with no gene match: 9. Germline V gives CDR1 SGHVS, CDR2 FQNEAQ. CDR3 length equals 14 residues. Here the CDR3 reads CASSLVGTGDSWYF. The CDR3 DNA reads TGTGCCAGCAGCTTAGTCGGGACAGGGGATAGTTGGTACTTC.

The chain carries TRBV27 and TRBJ1-1, with 10 bases lining up with TRBD1. There are 15 residues in the CDR3. Germline CDR1 is MNHEY and CDR2 is SMNVEV (reference sequence). Trimming cost V 5 bases and J 5 bases; bases outside gene matches: 8. The CDR3 reads CASSPRTGGLTEAFF. DNA of the CDR3: TGTGCCAGCAGTCCTAGGACAGGGGGATTAACTGAAGCTTTCTTT.